Below, 28 T cell receptor beta chains from the same sample are listed, as sequenced in a study of T cells expressing NK-cell markers. Following a re-call of the 5' RACE reads, TCRdb has one entry per CDR3 protein and lacks DNA. The sample includes hundreds of thousands of distinct CDR3 sequences. The sequenced sample was blood T cells: a sorted CD56 or NKG2C T cell subset, CD4+ or CD8+ T cells, or bulk PBMC T cells (not recorded which). These receptors were obtained from a man aged 18-70 years in good health.

The CDR3 reads CASSSGGHRSYEQYF. The chain combines TRBV27 with TRBJ2-7; without DNA, the TCRdb call of TRBD1 cannot be checked. The CDR3 spans 15 residues. Germline V gene sequence: CDR1 MNHEY, CDR2 SMNVEV (reference sequence).

The CDR3 protein is CASSQTTGFREKLFF. The V gene is TRBV4-2, the J gene TRBJ1-4; TCRdb reports TRBD1, a call that lacks DNA to check it against. This CDR3 contains 15 residues. The V gene's germline CDR1 is LGHNA and CDR2 YNFKEQ.

This rearrangement joins TRBV6-1 to TRBJ2-3; TCRdb calls TRBD2, which cannot be checked without DNA. Germline values: CDR1 MNHNS, CDR2 SASEGT. The CDR3 is made up of 18 amino acids. The CDR3 loop is CASSLKGLAYSSTDTQYF.

The genes are TRBV7-9 and TRBJ2-5. Germline CDR1 reads SEHNR; CDR2 reads FQNEAQ (reference sequence). The CDR3 spans 11 residues. The CDR3 spells CASRDLETQYF.

The chain combines TRBV18 with TRBJ1-5; TCRdb's D call, TRBD1, is unchecked because there is no DNA. Germline CDR1 is KGHSH and CDR2 is LQKENI. The CDR3 loop spans 14 amino acids. The CDR3 is CASARAGVNQPQHF.

This chain joins TRBV6-6 and TRBJ2-5. CDR1 MNHNY and CDR2 SVGAGI come from the germline V gene (reference sequence). This CDR3 region has 13 residues. CDR3 sequence reads: CASGQWVWETQYF.

The V call is TRBV2, the J call TRBJ1-5; TCRdb lists TRBD1, though no DNA is available to test this call. Germline V lookup: CDR1 SNHLY, CDR2 FYNNEI. The CDR3 totals 16 residues. CDR3 amino acids: CASRKTGTYSNQPQHF.

The gene calls are TRBV9 and TRBJ2-1; the D call of TRBD1 rests on TCRdb alone, since no DNA is present to check it. This CDR3 has 15 amino acids. In germline, CDR1 is SGDLS, CDR2 YYNGEE. CDR3 in amino acids: CASSPGQTTYGEQFF.

This chain uses TRBV5-1 with TRBJ1-4. Germline assignment: CDR1 SGHRS and CDR2 YFSETQ. CDR3 size: 15 residues. The CDR3 reads CASSSALNWNEKLFF.

The V call is TRBV20-1, the J call TRBJ2-7; with no DNA, the TCRdb D assignment of TRBD2 cannot be verified. Germline assignment: CDR1 DFQATT and CDR2 SNEGSKA (reference sequence). The CDR3 extends over 13 amino acids. The CDR3 region is CSATSGGRYEQYF.

The chain has TRBV7-2 and TRBJ2-2; the D call of TRBD2 rests on TCRdb alone, since no DNA is present to check it. Per germline, CDR1 SGHTA and CDR2 FQGNSA. CDR3 length: 13 residues. This CDR3 is CASGTSWTGELFF.

V gene TRBV7-2 combines with J gene TRBJ2-2; TCRdb picks TRBD1, but there is no DNA to check that call. CDR3 length: 15 residues. Germline CDR1 SGHTA, CDR2 FQGNSA. CDR3 sequence reads: CASSSHRGQAGELFF.

V and J are TRBV6-1 and TRBJ2-2; lacking DNA, the TRBD2 call made by TCRdb goes unchecked. The germline V gene encodes CDR1 MNHNS and CDR2 SASEGT. The CDR3 length is 13 residues. CDR3 sequence: CGVRGFGLGELFF.

The chain uses TRBV24-1 and TRBJ1-2. This CDR3 is built from 14 residues. CDR1 and CDR2 (germline): KGHDR, SFDVKD. CDR3 sequence: CATSDLWGNYGYTF.

CDR3 amino acids: CASKGHWAESGKSLNSNQPQHF. The chain has TRBV6-5 and TRBJ1-5. The CDR3 has 22 residues. Per germline, CDR1 MNHEY and CDR2 SVGAGI.

V and J are TRBV6-1 and TRBJ1-2. The CDR3 runs 14 residues. Germline values: CDR1 MNHNS, CDR2 SASEGT. CDR3 sequence: CASRLPSSNYGYTF.

The V gene is TRBV11-1, the J gene TRBJ2-1; no DNA is available, so the TRBD1 call from TCRdb remains unchecked. The CDR3 is 12 residues long. The germline CDR1 and CDR2 sequences are SGHAT and FQDESV (reference sequence). CDR3 residues: CASSDSDGEQFF.

This chain joins TRBV29-1 and TRBJ2-1. Germline V gene data show CDR1 as SQVTM and CDR2 as ANQGSEA. CDR3 length: 13 amino acids. CDR3 in amino acids: CSGLLGSYNEQFF.

The V and J genes are TRBV2 and TRBJ2-3; the TCRdb D gene call, TRBD1, has no DNA to confirm it. There are 13 residues in the CDR3. Germline assignment: CDR1 SNHLY and CDR2 FYNNEI. The CDR3 region is CASERGRRDTQYF.

The chain is built from TRBV13 and TRBJ1-1; TCRdb proposes TRBD1, but this gene call is untestable without DNA. CDR3 length equals 17 residues. The V gene's germline CDR1 is PRHDT and CDR2 FYEKMQ (reference sequence). CDR3 in amino acids: CASSRDRKFHENTEAFF.

The genes are TRBV5-1 and TRBJ2-1. There are 15 residues in the CDR3. The germline V gene encodes CDR1 SGHRS and CDR2 YFSETQ. CDR3 amino acids: CASSLGRGSTNEQFF. The whole variable domain, remainder taken from reference TRBV5-1 and TRBJ2-1, is KAGVTQTPRYLIKTRGQQVTLSCSPISGHRSVSWYQQTPGQGLQFLFEYFSETQRNKGNFPGRFSGRQFSNSRSEMNVSTLELGDSALYLCASSLGRGSTNEQFFGPGTRLTVL.

This chain connects TRBV5-6 to TRBJ2-7; lacking DNA, the TRBD2 call made by TCRdb goes unchecked. Per the germline V gene, CDR1 is SGHDT and CDR2 is YYEEEE. This CDR3 has 16 residues. CDR3 loop: CASSLKEGRASYEQYF.

The gene calls are TRBV10-3 and TRBJ2-7. Germline assignment: CDR1 ENHRY and CDR2 SYGVKD. The CDR3 loop spans 15 amino acids. CDR3 sequence: CAISESEVSSYEQYF.

The chain couples TRBV5-1 to TRBJ2-1; as DNA is missing, the TRBD1 call by TCRdb cannot be tested. Germline V gene lookup returns CDR1 SGHRS and CDR2 YFSETQ. The CDR3 length is 15 residues. The CDR3 sequence: CASSVPSGGLGEQFF.

V and J are TRBV11-2 and TRBJ2-3; TCRdb's D call, TRBD2, is unchecked because there is no DNA. Germline assignment: CDR1 SGHAT and CDR2 FQNNGV. The CDR3 totals 17 residues. The CDR3 loop reads CASSLTGGGWRTDTQYF.

V and J are TRBV5-1 and TRBJ2-3; TCRdb returns TRBD2, unconfirmable since there is no DNA. The germline V gene encodes CDR1 SGHRS and CDR2 YFSETQ. This CDR3 is 16 amino acids long. CDR3 sequence reads: CASSRIAGTSTDTQYF.

The chain uses TRBV7-8 and TRBJ2-5; the TRBD1 assignment by TCRdb is unverifiable without DNA. Germline CDR1 reads SGHVS; CDR2 reads FQNEAQ. There are 14 residues in the CDR3. The CDR3 protein is CASSSPRGRQTQYF.

The chain carries TRBV6-1 and TRBJ1-6. The germline CDR1 and CDR2 sequences are MNHNS and SASEGT. This CDR3 has 15 residues. The CDR3 reads CASSDRAMITSPLHF.